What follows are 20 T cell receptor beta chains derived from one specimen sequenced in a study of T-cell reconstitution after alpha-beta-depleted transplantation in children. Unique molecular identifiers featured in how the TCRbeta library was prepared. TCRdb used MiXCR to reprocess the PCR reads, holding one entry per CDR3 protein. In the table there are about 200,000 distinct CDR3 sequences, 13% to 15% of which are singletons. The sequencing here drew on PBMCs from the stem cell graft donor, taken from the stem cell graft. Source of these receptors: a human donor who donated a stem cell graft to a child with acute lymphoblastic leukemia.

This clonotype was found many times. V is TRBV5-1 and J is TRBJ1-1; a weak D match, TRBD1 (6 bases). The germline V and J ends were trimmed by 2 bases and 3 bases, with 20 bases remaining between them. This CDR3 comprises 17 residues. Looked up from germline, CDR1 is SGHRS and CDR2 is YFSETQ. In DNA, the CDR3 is TGCGCCAGCAGCTTCCACGGGGGCGGGGACATAGACACTGAAGCTTTCTTT. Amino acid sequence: CASSFHGGGDIDTEAFF.

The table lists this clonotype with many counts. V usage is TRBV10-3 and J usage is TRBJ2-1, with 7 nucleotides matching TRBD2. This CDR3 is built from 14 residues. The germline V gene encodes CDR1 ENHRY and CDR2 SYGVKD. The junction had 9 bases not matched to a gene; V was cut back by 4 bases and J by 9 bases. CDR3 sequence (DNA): TGTGCCATCAGTGCTAACGGACTAGAGGGTGAGCAGTTCTTC. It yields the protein CAISANGLEGEQFF.

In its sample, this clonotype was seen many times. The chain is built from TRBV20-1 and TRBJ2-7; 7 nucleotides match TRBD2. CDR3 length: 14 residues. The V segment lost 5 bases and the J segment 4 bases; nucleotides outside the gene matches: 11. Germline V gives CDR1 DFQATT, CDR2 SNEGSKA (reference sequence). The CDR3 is CSAEGRDSLYEQYF. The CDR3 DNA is TGCAGTGCTGAAGGGAGGGACTCCCTATACGAGCAGTACTTC.

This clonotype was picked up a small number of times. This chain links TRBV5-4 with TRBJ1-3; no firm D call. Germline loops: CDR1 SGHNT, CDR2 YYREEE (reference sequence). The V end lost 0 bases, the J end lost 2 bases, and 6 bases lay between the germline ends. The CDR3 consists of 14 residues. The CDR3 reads CASSLEAAGNTIYF. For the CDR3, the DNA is TGTGCCAGCAGCTTGGAGGCAGCTGGAAACACCATATATTTT.

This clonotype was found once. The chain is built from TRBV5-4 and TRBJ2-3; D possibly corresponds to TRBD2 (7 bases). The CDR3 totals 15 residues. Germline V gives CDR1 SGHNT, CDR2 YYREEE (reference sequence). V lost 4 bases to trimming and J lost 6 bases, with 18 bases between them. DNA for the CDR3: TGTGCCAGCAGCCTTACTAGCGAGGGGGACGATACGCAGTATTTT. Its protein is CASSLTSEGDDTQYF.

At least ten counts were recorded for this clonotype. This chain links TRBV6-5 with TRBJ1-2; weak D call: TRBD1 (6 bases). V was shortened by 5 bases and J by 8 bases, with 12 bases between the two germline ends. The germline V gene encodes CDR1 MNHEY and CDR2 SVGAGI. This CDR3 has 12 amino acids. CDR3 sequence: CASSTGWQGYTF. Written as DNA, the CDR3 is TGTGCCAGCAGTACAGGGTGGCAAGGCTACACCTTC.

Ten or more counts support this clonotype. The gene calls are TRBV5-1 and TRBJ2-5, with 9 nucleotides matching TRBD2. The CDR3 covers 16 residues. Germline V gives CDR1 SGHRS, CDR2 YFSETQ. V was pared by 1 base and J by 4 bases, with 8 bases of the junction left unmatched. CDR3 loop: CASSLRAGGGGETQYF. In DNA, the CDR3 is TGCGCCAGCAGCTTGCGAGCGGGAGGTGGTGGAGAGACCCAGTACTTC.

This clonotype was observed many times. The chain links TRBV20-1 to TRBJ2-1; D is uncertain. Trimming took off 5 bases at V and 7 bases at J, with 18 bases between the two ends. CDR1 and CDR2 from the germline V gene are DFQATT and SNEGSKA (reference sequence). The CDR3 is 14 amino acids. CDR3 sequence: CSAPRPPKPNEQFF. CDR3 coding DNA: TGCAGTGCTCCCCGGCCCCCAAAGCCGAATGAGCAGTTCTTC.

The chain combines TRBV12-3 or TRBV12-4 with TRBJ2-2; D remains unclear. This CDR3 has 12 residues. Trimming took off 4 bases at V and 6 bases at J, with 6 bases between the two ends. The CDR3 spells CASSSMAGELFF. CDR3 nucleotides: TGTGCCAGCAGTTCGATGGCCGGGGAGCTGTTTTTT.

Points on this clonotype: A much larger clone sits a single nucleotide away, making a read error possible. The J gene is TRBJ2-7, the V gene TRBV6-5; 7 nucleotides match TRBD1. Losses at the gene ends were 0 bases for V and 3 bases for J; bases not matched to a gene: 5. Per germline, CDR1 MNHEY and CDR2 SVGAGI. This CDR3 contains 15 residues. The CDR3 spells CASSYSWYRGYEQYF. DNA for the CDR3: TGTGCCAGCAGTTACTCCTGGTACAGGGGCTACGAGCAGTACTTC.

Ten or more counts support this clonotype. In nucleotides, the CDR3 is TGTGCCAGCAGCCCGCAAACTTTCTCTGGAAACACCATATATTTT. Its protein is CASSPQTFSGNTIYF. The chain carries TRBV11-2 and TRBJ1-3; no clear D. The CDR3 is 15 residues long. Germline CDR1 and CDR2: SGHAT and FQNNGV. V lost 5 bases, J lost 0 bases, and 11 bases lay in between.

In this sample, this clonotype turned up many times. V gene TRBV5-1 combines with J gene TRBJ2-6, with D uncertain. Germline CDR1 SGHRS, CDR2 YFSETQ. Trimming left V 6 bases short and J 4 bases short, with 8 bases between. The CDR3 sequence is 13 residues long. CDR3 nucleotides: TGCGCCAGCATCGCTCCCGGGGCCAACGTCCTGACTTTC. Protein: CASIAPGANVLTF.

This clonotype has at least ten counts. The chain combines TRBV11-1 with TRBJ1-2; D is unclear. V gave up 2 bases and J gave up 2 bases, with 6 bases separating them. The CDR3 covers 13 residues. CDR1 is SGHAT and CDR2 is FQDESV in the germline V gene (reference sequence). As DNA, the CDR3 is TGTGCCAGCAGCTTAAAGTTCAACTATGGCTACACCTTC. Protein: CASSLKFNYGYTF.

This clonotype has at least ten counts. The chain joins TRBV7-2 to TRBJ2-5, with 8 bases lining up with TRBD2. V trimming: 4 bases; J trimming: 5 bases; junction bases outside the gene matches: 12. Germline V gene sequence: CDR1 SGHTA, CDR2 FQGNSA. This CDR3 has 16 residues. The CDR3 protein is CASSYQLAAAGETQYF. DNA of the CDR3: TGTGCCAGCAGCTACCAACTAGCGGCGGCGGGGGAGACCCAGTACTTC.

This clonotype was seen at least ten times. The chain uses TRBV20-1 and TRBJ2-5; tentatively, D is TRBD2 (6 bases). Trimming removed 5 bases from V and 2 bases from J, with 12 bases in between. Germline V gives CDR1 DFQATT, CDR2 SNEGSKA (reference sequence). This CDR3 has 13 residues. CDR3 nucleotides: TGCAGTGCTCCAGTGGAGGGACAAGAGACCCAGTACTTC. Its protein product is CSAPVEGQETQYF.

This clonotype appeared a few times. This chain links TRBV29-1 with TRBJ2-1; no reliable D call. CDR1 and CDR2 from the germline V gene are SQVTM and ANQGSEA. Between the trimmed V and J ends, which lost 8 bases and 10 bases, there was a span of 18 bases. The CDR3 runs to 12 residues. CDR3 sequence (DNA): TGCAGCTCAAGCGTTGATAAGCGCGAGCAGTTCTTC. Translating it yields CSSSVDKREQFF.

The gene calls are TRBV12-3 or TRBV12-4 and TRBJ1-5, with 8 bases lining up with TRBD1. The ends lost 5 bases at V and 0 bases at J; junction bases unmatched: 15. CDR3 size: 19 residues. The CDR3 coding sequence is TGTGCCAGCAGTCTATTTGAAGGGACAGGCACATATAGCAATCAGCCCCAGCATTTT. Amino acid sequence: CASSLFEGTGTYSNQPQHF.

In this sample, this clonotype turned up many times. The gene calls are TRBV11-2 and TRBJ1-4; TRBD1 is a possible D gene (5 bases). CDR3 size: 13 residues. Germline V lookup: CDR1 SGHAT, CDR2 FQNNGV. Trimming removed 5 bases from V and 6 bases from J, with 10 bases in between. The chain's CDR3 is CASSNRGDEKLFF. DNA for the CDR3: TGTGCCAGCAGCAATAGAGGGGATGAAAAACTGTTTTTT. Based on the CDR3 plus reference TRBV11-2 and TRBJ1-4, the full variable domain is EAGVAQSPRYKIIEKRQSVAFWCNPISGHATLYWYQQILGQGPKLLIQFQNNGVVDDSQLPKDRFSAERLKGVDSTLKIQPAKLEDSAVYLCASSNRGDEKLFFGSGTQLSVL.

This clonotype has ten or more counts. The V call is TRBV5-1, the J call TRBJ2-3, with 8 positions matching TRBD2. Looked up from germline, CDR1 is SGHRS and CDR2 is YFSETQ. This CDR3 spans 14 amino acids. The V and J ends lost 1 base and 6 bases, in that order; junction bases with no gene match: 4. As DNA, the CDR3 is TGCGCCAGCAGCTTGAGCGGGAGCAGGGATACGCAGTATTTT. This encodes CASSLSGSRDTQYF. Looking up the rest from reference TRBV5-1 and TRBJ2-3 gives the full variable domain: KAGVTQTPRYLIKTRGQQVTLSCSPISGHRSVSWYQQTPGQGLQFLFEYFSETQRNKGNFPGRFSGRQFSNSRSEMNVSTLELGDSALYLCASSLSGSRDTQYFGPGTRLTVL.

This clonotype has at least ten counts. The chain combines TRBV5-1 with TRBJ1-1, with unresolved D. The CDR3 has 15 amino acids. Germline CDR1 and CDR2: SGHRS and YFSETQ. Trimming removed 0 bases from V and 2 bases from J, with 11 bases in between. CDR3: CASSLAGESNTEAFF. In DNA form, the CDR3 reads TGCGCCAGCAGCTTGGCTGGGGAATCTAACACTGAAGCTTTCTTT.